This is a list of T cell receptor beta chains from one sample in a study of blood T cell repertoires in COVID-19. Repertoires were generated with immunoSEQ multiplex PCR, while TCRdb's copy carries only in-frame clones and drops some. The sample lists under 60,000 clones; around nine tenths were seen once. The specimen sequenced was peripheral blood. Receptor source: a woman aged 60 to 75 with COVID-19, enrolled during active disease. The CDR3 runs from the conserved cysteine through the conserved F or W. D genes are given only for firm matches. Not every row has a clone size; where given, it reads once, few, many or a size class.

>TRBJ2-1|TRBD2|TRBV16|-
TGTGCCAGCAGCCTTCAGCGGGAGGATAACAATGAGCAGTTCTTC
CASSLQREDNNEQFF
>TRBJ2-1|TRBD1|TRBV29-1|-
TGCAGCGTTGATTCGACAGGGGGCTCGTACAATGAGCAGTTCTTC
CSVDSTGGSYNEQFF
>TRBJ1-4|TRBD1|TRBV28|-
TGTGCCAGCAGTTTCGGTGACAGGGGGCAAAAACTGTTTTTT
CASSFGDRGQKLFF
>TRBJ2-7|-|TRBV27|-
TGTGCCAGCAGTTTATCGACAGATAACTCCTACGAGCAGTACTTC
CASSLSTDNSYEQYF
>TRBJ1-5|-|TRBV30|-
TGTGCCTGGAATAAGCGGTCTAGCAATCAGCCCCAGCATTTT
CAWNKRSSNQPQHF
>TRBJ2-1|-|TRBV21-1|-
TGTGCCAGCAGCAAATATAATGAGCAGTTCTTC
CASSKYNEQFF
>TRBJ1-3|-|TRBV28|once
TGTGCCAGCAGCTACCTTGGACAATCCCAGACAGGAAACACCATATATTTT
CASSYLGQSQTGNTIYF
>TRBJ2-1|-|TRBV9|once
TGTGCCAGCACCCTCTCGGGAGATGAGCAGTTCTTC
CASTLSGDEQFF
>TRBJ1-2|TRBD1|TRBV5-6|-
TGTGCCAGCAGCCCGACAGGGTGGGAGGGCTACACCTTC
CASSPTGWEGYTF
>TRBJ1-1|-|TRBV19|-
TGTGCCAGTAGTGGCTTTCGGGGGGGGAAGAACACTGAAGCTTTCTTT
CASSGFRGGKNTEAFF
>TRBJ1-2|TRBD1|TRBV11-2|-
TGTGCCAGCAGCTTAGATGGGAGGGACAGGGGTGGCTACACCTTC
CASSLDGRDRGGYTF
>TRBJ1-1|-|TRBV11-2|-
TGTGCCAGCAGCATAGGAGTGCATAACACTGAAGCTTTCTTT
CASSIGVHNTEAFF
>TRBJ2-1|TRBD2|TRBV11-2|-
TGTGCCAGCAGCTTAGTCACTAGCGCCAATGAGCAGTTCTTC
CASSLVTSANEQFF
>TRBJ1-1|-|TRBV19|-
TGTGCCAGTAGGAGGAACCAGAACACTGAAGCTTTCTTT
CASRRNQNTEAFF
>TRBJ2-5|TRBD2|TRBV11-2|-
TGTGCCAGCAGCTTAGTCCCCCACGGGACTAGCGGGAGACTTGAGACCCAGTACTTC
CASSLVPHGTSGRLETQYF
>TRBJ2-1|TRBD2|TRBV5-1|-
TGCGCCAGCAGTCCGGACGGGACTAGCATGCCTGAGCAGTTCTTC
CASSPDGTSMPEQFF
>TRBJ2-3|TRBD2|TRBV6-5|-
TGTGCCAGCACGAGCGTTCGCGGGAGGGTAGATACGCAGTATTTT
CASTSVRGRVDTQYF
>TRBJ2-7|TRBD1|TRBV30|-
TGTGCCTGGACCGGGACAGGAATGTTCTACGAGCAGTACTTC
CAWTGTGMFYEQYF
>TRBJ1-4|TRBD1|TRBV9|-
TGTGCCAGCAGCGTAGGGACAGGGGCTGCAACTAATGAAAAACTGTTTTTT
CASSVGTGAATNEKLFF
>TRBJ2-1|TRBD2|TRBV19|-
TGTGCCAGTCGACTAGCGGGACGCTACAATGAGCAGTTCTTC
CASRLAGRYNEQFF
>TRBJ2-1|TRBD2|TRBV4-2|-
TGTGCCAGCAGCCAAGATTCGGGGACTAGTTACAATGAGCAGTTCTTC
CASSQDSGTSYNEQFF
>TRBJ1-6|TRBD1|TRBV18|-
TGTGCCAGCTCACCTACCGGGACAGGGAACAATTCACCCCTCCACTTT
CASSPTGTGNNSPLHF
>TRBJ1-2|TRBD1|TRBV5-4|few
TGTGCCAGCAGCCCCGGTCAGGGGGCGTCTAACTATGGCTACACCTTC
CASSPGQGASNYGYTF
>TRBJ1-2|TRBD1|TRBV28|-
TGTGCCAGCAGTTTATACCGCGGGACAGGGGTATATGGCTACACCTTC
CASSLYRGTGVYGYTF
>TRBJ1-6|-|TRBV3-1/TRBV3-2|-
TGTGCCAGCAGCCACGCCCAAACAGGGAGTTCACCCCTCCACTTT
CASSHAQTGSSPLHF
>TRBJ1-2|TRBD1|TRBV4-1|-
TGCGCCAGCAGCCAAAATCCCCGGGACAGAGGAAATGGCTACACCTTC
CASSQNPRDRGNGYTF
>TRBJ1-2|-|TRBV7-9|-
TGTGCCAGCAGCTCCACTCAGGGGTATGGCTACACCTTC
CASSSTQGYGYTF